The 10 T cell receptor beta chains presented below share a single source sample, sequenced in a study of CD8 T cells in Susac syndrome. After extraction with the RNeasy kit, roughly 0.45 to 1 ug of the RNA was reverse transcribed using random hexamers. One entry per CDR3 protein, called by TCRdb with MiXCR from the immunoSEQ multiplex PCR reads. Here the sample spans about 100,000 distinct CDR3 sequences, about 95% being singletons. Sequenced sample: CD8+ T cells from PBMCs. The receptors shown here come from a human donor with Susac syndrome.

This chain connects TRBV27 to TRBJ1-1; weak D call: TRBD1 (6 bases). Germline CDR1 is MNHEY and CDR2 is SMNVEV (reference sequence). The CDR3 totals 13 residues. Trimming removed 4 bases at V and 3 bases at J, with 9 bases between. The CDR3 sequence: CASSYGGHTEAFF. The CDR3 DNA is TGTGCCAGCAGTTACGGGGGGCACACTGAAGCTTTCTTT.

The rearrangement uses TRBV12-3 or TRBV12-4 and TRBJ2-3; the match to TRBD2 covers 7 bases. V shed 3 bases and J 5 bases; nucleotides not matched to a gene: 5. This CDR3 is built from 14 residues. CDR3 region: CASSFAGEEDTQYF. CDR3 coding DNA: TGTGCCAGCAGTTTCGCGGGAGAGGAAGATACGCAGTATTTT.

V is TRBV20-1 and J is TRBJ2-7; D gene ambiguous. V was pared by 3 bases and J by 1 base, with 19 bases between. Germline V gives CDR1 DFQATT, CDR2 SNEGSKA (reference sequence). This CDR3 is built from 16 residues. This CDR3 is CSASHLEEGESYEQYF. The CDR3 coding sequence is TGCAGTGCTAGTCATCTGGAAGAAGGTGAATCCTACGAGCAGTACTTC.

The chain recombines TRBV18 with TRBJ1-1; D remains unclear. The CDR3 contains 12 residues. The V gene lost 6 bases and the J gene lost 6 bases, with 11 bases spanning the gap. Germline lookup yields CDR1 KGHSH and CDR2 LQKENI. The CDR3 sequence: CASSPTQAEAFF. The CDR3 coding sequence is TGTGCCAGCTCTCCGACCCAGGCTGAAGCTTTCTTT.

V and J are TRBV27 and TRBJ2-1, with D possibly TRBD2 on 6 matching bases. Germline V gene lookup returns CDR1 MNHEY and CDR2 SMNVEV (reference sequence). Trimming took 5 bases from V and 7 from J, leaving 15 bases between them. The CDR3 loop spans 14 amino acids. CDR3 DNA: TGTGCCAGCAGTCCGCGGGACTTGGGGAATGAGCAGTTCTTC. It is translated as CASSPRDLGNEQFF.

The V and J genes are TRBV27 and TRBJ2-3; D is uncertain. CDR3 length equals 12 residues. Trimming removed 2 bases from V and 1 base from J, with 1 base in between. Germline CDR1 MNHEY, CDR2 SMNVEV (reference sequence). CDR3 sequence reads: CASSLGTDTQYF. In nucleotides, the CDR3 is TGTGCCAGCAGTTTAGGCACAGATACGCAGTATTTT.

J is TRBJ2-7 and V is TRBV4-1; no clear D. This CDR3 has 16 amino acids. Germline V gene sequence: CDR1 MGHRA, CDR2 YSYEKL. V was pared by 2 bases and J by 2 bases, with 16 bases between. The chain's CDR3 is CASSQSPETSTYEQYF. The CDR3 DNA sequence: TGCGCCAGCAGCCAATCTCCGGAGACCAGCACCTACGAGCAGTACTTC.

The CDR3 spells CSVELGGTQYF. The CDR3 DNA reads as TGCAGCGTTGAACTAGGGGGGACCCAGTACTTC. The J gene is TRBJ2-5, the V gene TRBV29-1; possibly TRBD1 for D (6 bases). Between the trimmed V and J ends, which lost 2 bases and 7 bases, there was a span of 8 bases. This CDR3 is built from 11 residues. Germline CDR1 reads SQVTM; CDR2 reads ANQGSEA.

The chain employs TRBV7-8 and TRBJ1-4, with a possible D match to TRBD1 (6 bases). Germline CDR1 reads SGHVS; CDR2 reads FQNEAQ. Trimming cost V 2 bases and J 0 bases, with 10 bases left between them. This CDR3 is 16 amino acids long. CDR3 loop: CASSLRGTPTNEKLFF. The CDR3 DNA reads as TGTGCCAGCAGCTTAAGGGGGACCCCAACTAATGAAAAACTGTTTTTT.

The genes are TRBV6-5 and TRBJ2-7; no firm D call. The V gene lost 7 bases and the J gene lost 0 bases, with 7 bases spanning the gap. The length of the CDR3 is 12 residues. The germline gives CDR1 MNHEY, CDR2 SVGAGI. CDR3 protein: CASTGFSYEQYF. The CDR3 nucleotides are TGTGCCAGCACTGGTTTCTCCTACGAGCAGTACTTC.